These T cell receptor beta chains were read from a single sample in a study of early T cells in non-severe SARS-CoV-2 infection. TCRdb itself ran the 5' RACE reads through MiXCR, one entry per CDR3 protein. There are about 92,000 distinct CDR3 sequences in the sample; 16% occur only once, and 1.3% lies in the top ten. The sample consisted of whole blood. These receptors came from an adult who was a healthcare worker with PCR-confirmed SARS-CoV-2 infection or an uninfected control (not recorded which). Both conserved end residues are part of each CDR3. The order of the fields is V gene, clone size, D gene, J gene, CDR3 protein, CDR3 DNA. D genes are given only for firm matches. Clone size is not always given. Where it is, it says once, few, many or a class for expanded clones.

>TRBV20-1|many|-|TRBJ1-1
CSAPSQGLNTEAFF
TGCAGTGCGCCTAGTCAGGGGCTAAACACTGAAGCTTTCTTT
>TRBV12-3/TRBV12-4|-|TRBD2|TRBJ2-3
CASKRTSRPSTDTQYF
TGTGCCAGCAAAAGGACTAGCAGACCTAGCACAGATACGCAGTATTTT
>TRBV4-1|few|-|TRBJ1-4
CASSQDLEGKLFF
TGCGCCAGCAGCCAAGATTTAGAAGGAAAACTGTTTTTT
>TRBV11-2|many|TRBD2|TRBJ2-3
CASSLVAGDTDTQYF
TGTGCCAGCAGCTTAGTAGCGGGGGACACAGATACGCAGTATTTT
>TRBV2|few|-|TRBJ2-7
CASSELPRGEQYF
TGTGCCAGCAGTGAACTCCCCAGGGGCGAGCAGTACTTC
>TRBV5-1|-|-|TRBJ2-7
CASSVDGTPWYVYF
TGCGCCAGCAGCGTGGACGGGACTCCGTGGTACGTTTACTTC
>TRBV2|few|-|TRBJ1-3
CASNPIGPGENTIYF
TGTGCCAGCAACCCGATCGGTCCCGGCGAAAACACCATATATTTT
>TRBV5-8|few|-|TRBJ2-1
CASSSTSGTRNEQFF
TGTGCCAGCAGCTCTACCTCGGGGACGAGGAATGAGCAGTTCTTC
>TRBV7-8|few|-|TRBJ2-3
CASSLDRLAYTQYF
TGTGCCAGCAGCTTAGACCGACTCGCGTATACGCAGTATTTT
>TRBV2|few|-|TRBJ2-5
CASSEDHRNQETQYF
TGTGCCAGCAGTGAAGATCACAGAAACCAAGAGACCCAGTACTTC
>TRBV7-2|-|-|TRBJ1-2
CASSPNPGYGYTF
TGTGCCAGCAGCCCAAACCCAGGCTATGGCTACACCTTC
>TRBV29-1|-|-|TRBJ1-1
CSVVGDPRTGAFF
TGCAGCGTTGTCGGGGACCCTCGAACCGGAGCTTTCTTT
>TRBV6-1|-|-|TRBJ1-1
CASSPDYRSEAFF
TGTGCCAGCAGCCCTGACTACCGGTCCGAAGCTTTCTTT
>TRBV5-6|-|-|TRBJ1-1
CASSMNTNTEAFF
TGTGCCAGCAGTATGAATACGAACACTGAAGCTTTCTTT
>TRBV14|few|-|TRBJ1-1
CASSQSLEAFF
TGTGCCAGCAGCCAAAGCCTTGAAGCTTTCTTT
>TRBV18|-|-|TRBJ1-1
CASSPAANTEAFF
TGTGCCAGCTCACCGGCAGCGAACACTGAAGCTTTCTTT
>TRBV3-1|-|-|TRBJ2-7
CASSQYYEQYF
TGTGCCAGCAGCCAATACTACGAGCAGTACTTC